What follows is one TCR beta chain and its context. Antigen unknown. This entry belongs to a study of T cell responses to AZD1222 COVID-19 vaccine. The study, taken as a whole, reports: Spike was spanned by vaccine-associated CD4 TCRs, which were dominant at 160-218 and 743-854.

The germline V gene encodes CDR1 MGHDK and CDR2 SYGVNS. The CDR3 has 14 amino acids. V was clipped by 8 bases and J by 0 bases, with 14 bases between them. TCRdb's copy holds only in-frame clones and misses some; the assay was immunoSEQ multiplex PCR. The repertoire consists of about 130,000 clones, with more than 90% occurring once and the leading ten covering 1.5% to 2%. This rearrangement joins TRBV25-1 to TRBJ2-7; D may be TRBD2 (5 bases). This receptor was identified in an adult in good health. The starting material was peripheral blood, obtained on day 0 of AZD1222 vaccination. This CDR3 reads CASGLRRSSYEQYF. CDR3 DNA: TGTGCCAGCGGTCTCAGGAGGAGCTCCTACGAGCAGTACTTC.